A selection of T cell receptor beta chains follows, all from one sample in a study of T cells in Graves' hyperthyroidism and ophthalmopathy. TCRdb called the multiplex PCR reads again in MiXCR, with one record for every CDR3 protein. There are 360,000 or so distinct CDR3 sequences in the sample; approximately 16% occur only once, and roughly a fifth lies in the top ten. Sequenced: blood. Receptor source: a woman aged 55-69 years with Graves' ophthalmopathy. Both conserved end residues are part of each CDR3. A D gene is named only where the DNA matches it firmly. Rows may omit the clone size; those that give it use once, few, many or a size class.

d_call	v_call	clone_size	j_call	cdr3_aa	cdr3_nt
TRBD1	TRBV18	few	TRBJ2-7	CASSPPFRGRSYEQYF	TGTGCCAGCTCACCACCGTTCAGGGGGCGATCCTACGAGCAGTACTTC
-	TRBV28	many	TRBJ1-5	CASSSGLYSNQPQHF	TGTGCCAGCAGCTCTGGACTTTATAGCAATCAGCCCCAGCATTTT
TRBD1	TRBV6-1	many	TRBJ1-2	CAVLPGQGARGYGYTF	TGTGCCGTCTTACCGGGACAGGGGGCGCGAGGCTATGGCTACACCTTC
-	TRBV27	few	TRBJ2-7	CASSLGITGSYEQYF	TGTGCCAGCAGTTTAGGGATCACGGGCTCCTACGAGCAGTACTTC
-	TRBV6-5	few	TRBJ2-2	CASSYEGPGELFF	TGTGCCAGCAGTTACGAGGGACCCGGGGAGCTGTTTTTT
-	TRBV20-1	many	TRBJ2-3	CSLSWGPDTQYF	TGCAGCCTCTCTTGGGGCCCAGATACGCAGTATTTT
-	TRBV28	many	TRBJ2-7	CASHSPGAPYEQYF	TGTGCCAGCCATTCACCGGGAGCCCCCTACGAGCAGTACTTC
TRBD1	TRBV10-3	few	TRBJ1-2	CAISEGDRGRAQGYTF	TGTGCCATCAGTGAGGGAGACAGGGGGCGAGCGCAGGGCTACACCTTC
TRBD2	TRBV7-2	few	TRBJ2-7	CASSLEPGGNSYEQYF	TGTGCCAGCAGCTTAGAACCGGGGGGAAACTCCTACGAGCAGTACTTC
-	TRBV2	many	TRBJ2-3	CASSGQRILDTQYF	TGTGCCAGCAGTGGACAGCGAATTCTAGATACGCAGTATTTT
TRBD1	TRBV15	-	TRBJ2-3	CATSPVPWDRGFGTDTQYF	TGTGCCACCAGCCCAGTCCCATGGGACAGGGGTTTTGGAACAGATACGCAGTATTTT
-	TRBV3-1	few	TRBJ2-7	CASSLKLTRGIHEQYF	TGTGCCAGCAGCCTTAAACTAACGCGAGGGATCCACGAGCAGTACTTC
TRBD1	TRBV6-5	few	TRBJ2-7	CASSFSGTGDPYEQYF	TGTGCCAGCAGTTTCTCGGGGACAGGGGACCCCTACGAGCAGTACTTC
TRBD2	TRBV3-1	many	TRBJ2-2	CASSQWWADGRRNTGELFF	TGTGCCAGCAGCCAATGGTGGGCTGACGGGAGGCGGAACACCGGGGAGCTGTTTTTT
TRBD2	TRBV3-1	few	TRBJ2-7	CASSRAGGPGEQYF	TGTGCCAGCAGCCGAGCGGGAGGGCCGGGGGAGCAGTACTTC
TRBD2	TRBV6-1	-	TRBJ2-4	CASVASGSPRSNGKNIQYF	TGTGCCAGCGTGGCTAGCGGGAGCCCAAGGTCAAATGGCAAAAACATTCAGTACTTC
TRBD1	TRBV5-1	many	TRBJ1-4	CASSWTGFNEKLFF	TGCGCCAGCAGCTGGACAGGTTTTAATGAAAAACTGTTTTTT
-	TRBV19	-	TRBJ2-7	CASSIAGVRGPEQYF	TGTGCCAGTAGTATAGCTGGAGTGAGGGGTCCGGAGCAGTACTTC
TRBD1	TRBV12-5	many	TRBJ2-5	CASGLVLQGLETQYF	TGTGCTAGTGGTTTGGTATTACAGGGGTTGGAGACCCAGTACTTC
-	TRBV6-1	-	TRBJ1-1	CASRYDLNTEAFF	TGTGCCAGCCGCTATGACCTGAACACTGAAGCTTTCTTT
-	TRBV28	few	TRBJ2-7	CASSSPDKLLYEQYF	TGTGCCAGCAGTTCCCCTGACAAGCTCCTTTATGAGCAGTACTTC
TRBD2	TRBV20-1	many	TRBJ2-5	CSASWTSGETQYF	TGCAGTGCTAGTTGGACTAGCGGAGAGACCCAGTACTTC
-	TRBV12-3/TRBV12-4	-	TRBJ1-3	CASSSDGSSGNTIYF	TGTGCCAGCAGTTCGGACGGCTCTTCTGGAAACACCATATATTTT
TRBD1	TRBV28	many	TRBJ2-5	CASSGTVKVKETQYF	TGTGCCAGCAGCGGGACAGTGAAGGTGAAGGAGACCCAGTACTTC
-	TRBV28	-	TRBJ2-7	CASSLARALYEQCF	TGTGCCAGCAGTTTAGCCCGGGCCCTCTACGAGCAGTGCTTC
TRBD1	TRBV28	few	TRBJ1-6	CASSSTGGSYNSPLHF	TGTGCCAGCAGTTCCACAGGGGGCTCCTATAATTCACCCCTCCACTTT
TRBD1	TRBV4-1	few	TRBJ1-5	CASSQGDRGDQPQHF	TGCGCCAGCAGCCAGGGAGACAGGGGGGACCAGCCCCAGCATTTT
TRBD1	TRBV6-1	few	TRBJ2-3	CASSERTDRLTDTQYF	TGTGCCAGCAGTGAAAGAACGGACAGGCTTACAGATACGCAGTATTTT
TRBD2	TRBV11-2	-	TRBJ2-5	CASSRTSGKETQYF	TGTGCCAGCAGCCGGACTAGCGGGAAGGAGACCCAGTACTTC
-	TRBV20-1	once	TRBJ1-6	CSAREGGARWDSPLHF	TGCAGTGCTAGAGAGGGGGGGGCGCGTTGGGATTCACCCCTCCACTTT
-	TRBV7-9	many	TRBJ2-5	CASSLESVQETQYF	TGTGCCAGCAGCTTAGAGTCCGTCCAAGAGACCCAGTACTTC
-	TRBV3-1	many	TRBJ2-7	CASESRGAYEQYF	TGTGCCAGTGAGAGCAGGGGGGCCTACGAGCAGTACTTC